The clone carrying this T cell receptor (beta chain) appeared many times. Its antigen is unknown. Unique molecular identifiers were affixed to single, distinct cDNA molecules. Using its own MiXCR run on the 5' RACE reads, TCRdb lists one record per CDR3 protein. The data show tens of thousands of distinct CDR3 sequences, roughly 2.8% seen once. Per germline, CDR1 SGHVS and CDR2 FNYEAQ. The CDR3 totals 16 residues. V lost 5 bases, J lost 9 bases, and 23 bases lay in between. The source of the sample is a study of early T cells in non-severe SARS-CoV-2 infection. Background on the study: The sequenced material was bulk RNA from unsorted whole blood, and its chains were unpaired. General study findings and limits: Matching with VDJdb favored anti-spike CD8 responses (missing private and CD4 specificities).

This chain links TRBV7-6 with TRBJ2-1, with D possibly TRBD1 on 8 matching bases. The clonotype comes from an adult who was a healthcare worker with PCR-confirmed SARS-CoV-2 infection or an uninfected control (not recorded which). The sequenced material came from whole blood. This CDR3 reads CASSQLGQVGGGEQFF. In DNA form, the CDR3 reads TGTGCCAGCAGCCAGCTGGGACAGGTGGGCGGGGGTGAGCAGTTCTTC. Based on the CDR3 plus reference TRBV7-6 and TRBJ2-1, the full variable domain is GAGVSQSPRYKVTKRGQDVALRCDPISGHVSLYWYRQALGQGPEFLTYFNYEAQQDKSGLPNDRFSAERPEGSISTLTIQRTEQRDSAMYRCASSQLGQVGGGEQFFGPGTRLTVL.